These 22 T cell receptor beta chains were all obtained from the same sample, sequenced in a study of blood T cell repertoires in COVID-19. Profiled with immunoSEQ multiplex PCR; TCRdb holds only in-frame clones, not every one. The sample yields about 39,000 clones, roughly 94% seen once. Material for sequencing was peripheral blood. The receptors were gathered from a human donor with active COVID-19. The donor label of this sample is uncertain.

The sample holds one count of this clone. The chain links TRBV5-6 to TRBJ2-1; 11 positions agree with TRBD2. With 7 bases clipped from V and 0 bases from J, the junction kept 12 bases outside the gene matches. Germline lookup yields CDR1 SGHDT and CDR2 YYEEEE. The length of the CDR3 is 18 residues. In nucleotides, the CDR3 is TGTGCCAGCTCATCTAGCGGGGGGACGATGAGCTCCTACAATGAGCAGTTCTTC. It yields the protein CASSSSGGTMSSYNEQFF. Complete variable domain (other parts from reference TRBV5-6 and TRBJ2-1): DAGVTQSPTHLIKTRGQQVTLRCSPKSGHDTVSWYQQALGQGPQFIFQYYEEEERQRGNFPDRFSGHQFPNYSSELNVNALLLGDSALYLCASSSSGGTMSSYNEQFFGPGTRLTVL.

V gene TRBV5-5 combines with J gene TRBJ1-3; TRBD1 might be the D (5 bases). This CDR3 is built from 15 residues. Germline V gene lookup returns CDR1 SGHKS and CDR2 YYEKEE (reference sequence). With 5 bases removed from V and 4 bases from J, the gap between germline ends came to 16 bases. CDR3 DNA: TGTGCCAGCAGTTGGGACTTTTCGGGCGGAAACACCATATATTTT. Protein sequence: CASSWDFSGGNTIYF.

V and J are TRBV28 and TRBJ2-7, with 11 bases fitting TRBD2. The V and J ends lost 4 bases and 2 bases, in that order; junction bases with no gene match: 7. The germline V gene has CDR1 MDHEN and CDR2 SYDVKM. The CDR3 runs 16 residues. CDR3 DNA sequence: TGTGCCAGCAGTTCAGTAGCGGGAGGGGACCCCTACGAGCAGTACTTC. Translated, it gives CASSSVAGGDPYEQYF.

This clone was seen a single time. The genes are TRBV5-1 and TRBJ2-7, with 10 bases fitting TRBD1. The germline V gene has CDR1 SGHRS and CDR2 YFSETQ. The CDR3 extends over 16 amino acids. Germline trimming cut 3 bases from V and 2 bases from J; bases unmatched to any gene: 8. For the CDR3, the DNA is TGCGCCAGCAGCTCCGCCCCCGGGACAGGGGCCTACGAGCAGTACTTC. Protein product: CASSSAPGTGAYEQYF. The full variable domain, completed using reference TRBV5-1 and TRBJ2-7, is KAGVTQTPRYLIKTRGQQVTLSCSPISGHRSVSWYQQTPGQGLQFLFEYFSETQRNKGNFPGRFSGRQFSNSRSEMNVSTLELGDSALYLCASSSAPGTGAYEQYFGPGTRLTVT.

The chain employs TRBV19 and TRBJ2-7, with a tentative D call TRBD2 (7 bases). Germline V gene sequence: CDR1 LNHDA, CDR2 SQIVND (reference sequence). This CDR3 has 12 amino acids. The V end lost 10 bases, the J end lost 5 bases, and 15 bases lay between the germline ends. The CDR3 sequence is CATLGGRNEQYF. The CDR3 DNA reads as TGTGCCACTCTCGGGGGGCGGAACGAGCAGTACTTC.

The CDR3 reads CASSLGVRGKLFF. CDR3 nucleotide sequence: TGTGCCAGCAGCTTAGGGGTTAGAGGAAAACTGTTTTTT. The chain carries TRBV11-2 and TRBJ1-4; D is ambiguous. V lost 1 base to trimming and J lost 10 bases, with 10 bases between them. CDR3 length: 13 amino acids. Germline values: CDR1 SGHAT, CDR2 FQNNGV.

V usage is TRBV5-1 and J usage is TRBJ2-2, with 11 bases that match TRBD2. Germline trimming cut 0 bases from V and 4 bases from J; bases unmatched to any gene: 14. This CDR3 is 20 amino acids long. Germline loops: CDR1 SGHRS, CDR2 YFSETQ. The CDR3, as DNA: TGCGCCAGCAGCTTGGACAGGAGTAGCGGGGGGGCCCCTGGCACCGGGGAGCTGTTTTTT. Translation gives CASSLDRSSGGAPGTGELFF.

The CDR3 sequence is CASSLGSGRSGELFF. The CDR3 bases are TGTGCCAGCAGCTTGGGTAGCGGGAGGTCCGGGGAGCTGTTTTTT. The chain is built from TRBV7-2 and TRBJ2-2, with 10 bases fitting TRBD2. The CDR3 has 15 residues. V shed 3 bases, J shed 6 bases, and the junction held 4 bases outside the gene matches. The germline V gene has CDR1 SGHTA and CDR2 FQGNSA. The full variable domain, rest sourced from reference TRBV7-2 and TRBJ2-2, is GAGVSQSPSNKVTEKGKDVELRCDPISGHTALYWYRQSLGQGLEFLIYFQGNSAPDKSGLPSDRFSAERTGGSVSTLTIQRTQQEDSAVYLCASSLGSGRSGELFFGEGSRLTVL.

This clone showed up just once. This chain joins TRBV29-1 and TRBJ2-2; 8 nucleotides agree with TRBD1. V lost 4 bases, J lost 2 bases, and 6 bases stayed unmatched. The CDR3 covers 15 residues. CDR1 is SQVTM, CDR2 ANQGSEA, per germline. CDR3 sequence: CSVVIGTGNTGELFF. CDR3 DNA: TGCAGCGTTGTGATAGGGACAGGAAACACCGGGGAGCTGTTTTTT.

CDR3 in DNA: TGTGCCAGCAGCCAAGTCGGGGGGCCCAACATTCAGTACTTC. Encoded protein: CASSQVGGPNIQYF. The rearrangement links TRBV14 to TRBJ2-4, with D possibly TRBD2 on 7 matching bases. Germline V CDR1 and CDR2: SGHDN, FVKESK. Between the trimmed V and J ends, which lost 1 base and 7 bases, there was a span of 11 bases. This CDR3 spans 14 amino acids.

The chain recombines TRBV7-9 with TRBJ2-7; maybe TRBD2 (6 bases). Germline CDR1 reads SEHNR; CDR2 reads FQNEAQ (reference sequence). The length of the CDR3 is 14 residues. V lost 5 bases and J 2 bases, leaving 13 bases between the germline ends. The CDR3 coding sequence is TGTGCCAGCAGCAGCGGGCTAGGAACCTACGAGCAGTACTTC. Translated: CASSSGLGTYEQYF. Complete variable domain (other parts from reference TRBV7-9 and TRBJ2-7): DTGVSQNPRHKITKRGQNVTFRCDPISEHNRLYWYRQTLGQGPEFLTYFQNEAQLEKSRLLSDRFSAERPKGSFSTLEIQRTEQGDSAMYLCASSSGLGTYEQYFGPGTRLTVT.

The V call is TRBV4-2, the J call TRBJ2-4; tentatively, D is TRBD2 (5 bases). V lost 1 base to trimming and J lost 2 bases, with 6 bases between them. Germline V lookup: CDR1 LGHNA, CDR2 YNFKEQ. The CDR3 is 14 residues long. CDR3 DNA sequence: TGTGCCAGCAGCCAAGGAGGGTCCAAAAACATTCAGTACTTC. It codes for CASSQGGSKNIQYF.

This sequence joins TRBV19 and TRBJ2-3; 8 nucleotides line up with TRBD1. Losses at the gene ends were 2 bases for V and 4 bases for J; bases not matched to a gene: 2. The germline V gene has CDR1 LNHDA and CDR2 SQIVND (reference sequence). The CDR3 sequence is 14 residues long. The CDR3 DNA reads as TGTGCCAGTAGTATACGGACAGGGTCAGATACGCAGTATTTT. Its protein product is CASSIRTGSDTQYF.

A remark on this clone: A read error may produce the germline difference seen at one junction end. This rearrangement joins TRBV18 to TRBJ2-1, with no clear D. This CDR3 spans 13 amino acids. In germline, CDR1 is KGHSH, CDR2 LQKENI. The CDR3 bases are TGTGCCAGCTCACCCAACTCCCACAATGAGCAGTTCTTC. Translation: CASSPNSHNEQFF.

The chain has TRBV5-4 and TRBJ2-7; TRBD2 aligns across 10 bases. Per the germline V gene, CDR1 is SGHNT and CDR2 is YYREEE (reference sequence). The V segment lost 2 bases and the J segment 4 bases; nucleotides outside the gene matches: 9. There are 16 residues in the CDR3. In DNA form, the CDR3 reads TGTGCCAGCAGCTTAGGATCTAGCGGGGGCCCGTACGAGCAGTACTTC. It is translated as CASSLGSSGGPYEQYF.

The chain joins TRBV6-2 or TRBV6-3 to TRBJ2-7; weak D call: TRBD1 (6 bases). Germline V gene sequence: CDR1 MNHEY, CDR2 SVGEGT. V dropped 5 bases and J dropped 2 bases, with 16 bases sitting between them. This CDR3 spans 15 amino acids. CDR3 loop: CASSPIGGGPYEQYF. The CDR3 nucleotides read TGTGCCAGCAGTCCAATTGGGGGCGGTCCCTACGAGCAGTACTTC.

The chain combines TRBV29-1 with TRBJ2-5, with 10 bases matching TRBD1. The CDR3 is 13 residues long. The germline V gene encodes CDR1 SQVTM and CDR2 ANQGSEA. Trimming removed 6 bases from V and 5 bases from J; junction bases left unmatched: 6. CDR3 residues: CSVPGQGVETQYF. The CDR3 bases are TGCAGCGTCCCCGGACAGGGGGTGGAGACCCAGTACTTC.

Comment on this clone: At the DNA level, this CDR3 is encoded by other sequences in the same sample as well. V usage is TRBV6-5 and J usage is TRBJ2-7; D might be TRBD2 (5 bases). The CDR3 totals 14 residues. V was cut by 7 bases and J by 4 bases, with 17 bases left in between. The germline gives CDR1 MNHEY, CDR2 SVGAGI. CDR3 sequence reads: CASTPSPGNYEQYF. Here the CDR3 DNA reads TGTGCCAGCACGCCTTCGCCGGGGAATTACGAGCAGTACTTC.

This clone was counted between two and nine times. The V call is TRBV3-1 (or the pseudogene TRBV3-2), the J call TRBJ1-5, with 7 positions matching TRBD1. The germline gives CDR1 LGHDT, CDR2 YNNKEL (reference sequence). J was trimmed by 1 base and V by 3 bases; bases with no gene match: 3. The CDR3 sequence is 15 residues long. For the CDR3, the DNA is TGTGCCAGCAGCCACGCAGGGGGGAGCAATCAGCCCCAGCATTTT. It codes for CASSHAGGSNQPQHF.

The chain is built from TRBV2 and TRBJ2-1, with D tentatively TRBD1 (5 bases). V dropped 5 bases and J dropped 7 bases, with 12 bases sitting between them. This CDR3 has 13 residues. Germline-derived CDR1 and CDR2 are SNHLY and FYNNEI. CDR3 residues: CASSTEPGNEQFF. CDR3 sequence (DNA): TGTGCCAGCAGTACAGAACCAGGGAATGAGCAGTTCTTC.

The chain is built from TRBV6-5 and TRBJ2-1, with TRBD1 matching 8 bases. Per the germline V gene, CDR1 is MNHEY and CDR2 is SVGAGI. J gave up 7 bases and V 2 bases, and 4 bases lay outside the gene matches. CDR3 length: 14 amino acids. The CDR3 region is CASSYRGQGNEQFF. The DNA of the CDR3 is TGTGCCAGCAGTTACCGAGGACAGGGAAATGAGCAGTTCTTC.

As concerns this clone: Sequence at one end of the junction differs from germline and may be a read error. The V call is TRBV6-2 or TRBV6-3, the J call TRBJ2-7; weak D call: TRBD1 (6 bases). The germline V gene encodes CDR1 MNHEY and CDR2 SVGEGT. This CDR3 contains 14 residues. CDR3 sequence (DNA): TGTGCCAGCAGTTATTCTGTTCGTAGTCGACAGGAAAACTTC. This gives the protein CASSYSVRSRQENF.